This T cell receptor (beta chain) emerged from a study of T cells expressing NK-cell markers. Study observations and caveats: Several donors' CD3+CD56-NKG2C+ cells were dominated by the same clonotypes. Dominant NKG2C+ clonotype frequencies of roughly 1.0-7.5% of CD8+ T cells were measured in about 6 donors.

The CDR3 length is 17 residues. Germline assignment: CDR1 SGHVS and CDR2 FNYEAQ. A remark on this clonotype: Its antigen is unknown.

TCRdb derives one entry per CDR3 protein from the 5' RACE reads, leaving out DNA. This sample's table reports some 600,000 distinct CDR3 sequences. The chain uses TRBV7-6 and TRBJ2-7; TCRdb selects TRBD2, and the lack of DNA leaves this call unchecked. This clonotype was obtained from a man in his late teens or twenties in good health. Sequencing was carried out using blood T cells: a sorted CD56 or NKG2C T cell subset, CD4+ or CD8+ T cells, or bulk PBMC T cells (not recorded which). The CDR3 here is CASSLAAAGASSYEQYF.